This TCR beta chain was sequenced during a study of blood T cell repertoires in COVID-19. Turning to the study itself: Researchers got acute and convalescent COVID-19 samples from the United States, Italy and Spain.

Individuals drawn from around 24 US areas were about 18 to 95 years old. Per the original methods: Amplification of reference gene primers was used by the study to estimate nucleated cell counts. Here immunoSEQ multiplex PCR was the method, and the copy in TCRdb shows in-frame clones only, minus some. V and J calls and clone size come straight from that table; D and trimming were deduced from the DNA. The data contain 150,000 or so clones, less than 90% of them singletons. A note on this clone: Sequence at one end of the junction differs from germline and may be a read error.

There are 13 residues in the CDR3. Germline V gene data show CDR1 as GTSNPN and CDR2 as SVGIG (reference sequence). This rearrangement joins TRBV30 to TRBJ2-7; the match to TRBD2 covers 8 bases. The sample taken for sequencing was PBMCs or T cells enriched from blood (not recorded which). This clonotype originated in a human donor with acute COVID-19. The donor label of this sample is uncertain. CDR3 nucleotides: TGTGCCTGGAGTGTGGCGGGGGGCCCTCCTCGCCTCTTC. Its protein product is CAWSVAGGPPRLF.